This T cell receptor (beta chain) was retrieved from a study of cytomegalovirus exposure and HLA in healthy donors. Study-level information: From HLA-typed donors, an early data release held about 85 million unique TCRs.

PCR was performed using 60 Vbeta and 13 Jbeta primers. The method was immunoSEQ multiplex PCR; TCRdb's version includes in-frame clones alone and lacks a portion of them. This listing includes some 110,000 clones. This CDR3 spans 15 amino acids. The V end lost 6 bases, the J end lost 6 bases, and 19 bases lay between the germline ends. Germline-derived CDR1 and CDR2 are MNHEY and SVGAGI. The receptor was isolated from a man in his forties or fifties in good health and CMV-seropositive. The gene calls are TRBV6-5 and TRBJ2-3, with D possibly being TRBD2 (6 bases). Sequenced material: PBMCs. CDR3 nucleotide sequence: TGTGCCAGCAGCCATAGAAGCGGGCTCGGGGATACGCAGTATTTT. Translation: CASSHRSGLGDTQYF.